The entry below describes one T cell receptor (beta chain). The target antigen is unknown. The authors loaded about 200 ng DNA, about 30,000 T cell genomes, into sorted-subset replicate PCRs. This table comes from immunoSEQ multiplex PCR, and its TCRdb copy is limited to in-frame clones, with some not included. This repertoire shows 600,000 to 750,000 clones, around 72% found once; its top ten account for 1.8%. The V gene lost 3 bases and the J gene lost 2 bases, with 10 bases spanning the gap. The CDR3 extends over 14 amino acids. Germline V lookup: CDR1 KGHSH, CDR2 LQKENI. This sample stems from a study of shared clonotypes between healthy human individuals. Study results and limitations: Relative to memory subsets, naive subsets generally showed larger estimated richness.

V and J are TRBV18 and TRBJ2-5; D is unclear. The origin of this receptor is a woman under 40 in good health. The sequencing input was memory CD4+ T cells sorted from blood. Regarding subset: CD45RA-negative fraction. The CDR3 is CASSPTGPQETQYF. Here the CDR3 DNA reads TGTGCCAGCTCACCCACCGGACCTCAAGAGACCCAGTACTTC.